The clone carrying this T cell receptor (beta chain) appeared a single time. Its specificity is unknown. The V gene's germline CDR1 is MDHEN and CDR2 SYDVKM. The V and J ends lost 6 bases and 3 bases respectively, with 6 bases between them. The CDR3 sequence is 12 residues long. This entry is derived from a study of shared clonotypes between healthy human individuals. Whole-study findings and limits: Generation probability values for non-shared clonotypes were lower than those for clonotypes shared by all four donors. Few donors limited the genetic and exposure-history diversity represented. About 5% of naive CD4 clonotypes were shared across a handful of donors.

In the authors' workflow: Owing to the provision of junction-only sequences devoid of quality scores by immunoSEQ, filtering differed. Measured with immunoSEQ multiplex PCR; TCRdb has only the in-frame clones, and not every one. V and J calls and clone size are those listed in that table; D and trimming were worked out from the DNA. The sample yields about 680,000 clones, around four fifths seen once. The clonotype comes from a woman in her twenties or thirties in good health. The rearrangement joins TRBV28 to TRBJ1-5; no firm D call. Sequences were obtained from memory CD4+ T cells sorted from blood. The subset here: CD45RA-negative fraction. The CDR3 sequence: CASRQNNQPQHF. The CDR3 region has the DNA TGTGCCAGCAGGCAGAACAATCAGCCCCAGCATTTT.